This entry features one TCR beta chain sequence. Its antigen is undetermined. Building of the TCR beta libraries involved iRepertoire HTBI primers and Arm-PCR of CDR3 regions. TCRdb re-analysed the multiplex PCR reads in MiXCR, keeping a single row per CDR3 protein. The table shows some 250,000 distinct CDR3 sequences, with 20% occurring only once. There are 17 residues in the CDR3. Trimming cost V 7 bases and J 4 bases; bases outside gene matches: 18. Germline V CDR1 and CDR2: MNHEY, SMNVEV (reference sequence). Noted time point: newly diagnosed GD, antithyroid drugs for less than 3 months. RNA from PBMCs was the source of the TCR library. In Xi'an, China, an endocrinology department was the source of patients. The source of the sample is a study of regulatory T cells in long-lasting Graves disease. Study-wide findings and caveats: Persistent disease favored TRBV28, TRBJ1-2 and TRBJ2-5. Those with persistent Graves' had less TCR diversity than newly diagnosed patients.

This receptor was taken from a female donor with Graves disease. The chain recombines TRBV27 with TRBJ2-7; 8 bases agree with TRBD1. The sequences come from peripheral blood mononuclear cells (PBMCs), collected at new diagnosis, from a patient treated with antithyroid drugs. CDR3: CASKIKASVDREYEQYF. The CDR3 coding sequence is TGTGCCAGCAAAATTAAGGCCTCCGTGGACAGGGAATACGAGCAGTACTTC.